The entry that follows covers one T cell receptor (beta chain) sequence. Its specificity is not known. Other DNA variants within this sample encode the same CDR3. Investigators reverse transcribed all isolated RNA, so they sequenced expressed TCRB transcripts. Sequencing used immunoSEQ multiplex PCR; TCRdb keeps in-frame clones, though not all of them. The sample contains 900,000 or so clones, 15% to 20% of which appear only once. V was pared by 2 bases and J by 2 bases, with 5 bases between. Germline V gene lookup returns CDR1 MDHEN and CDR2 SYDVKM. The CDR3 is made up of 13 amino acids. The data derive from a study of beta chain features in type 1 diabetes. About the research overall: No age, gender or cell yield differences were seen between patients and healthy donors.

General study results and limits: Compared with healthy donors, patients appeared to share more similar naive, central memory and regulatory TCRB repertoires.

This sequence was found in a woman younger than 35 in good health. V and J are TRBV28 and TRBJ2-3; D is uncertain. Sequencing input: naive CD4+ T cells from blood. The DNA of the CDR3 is TGTGCCAGCAGTTTAGTGAACACAGATACGCAGTATTTT. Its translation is CASSLVNTDTQYF.